This entry concerns a single T cell receptor beta chain. Antigen specificity is unknown. This entry belongs to a study of cytomegalovirus exposure and HLA in healthy donors. This CDR3 is 17 amino acids long. After removal of 0 bases from V and 6 bases from J, the junction contained 6 bases not matched to a gene. Germline-derived CDR1 and CDR2 are SGHKS and YYEKEE (reference sequence). Findings and limits, study-wide: Segments of the TCR beta V type were, in most cases, productive about 90% or about 30% of the time in an earlier analysis.

PCR was performed using 60 Vbeta and 13 Jbeta primers. TCRdb's copy holds only in-frame clones and misses some; the assay was immunoSEQ multiplex PCR. The data contain some 130,000 clones, roughly 83% of them singletons. The receptor's source is a man in his late teens or twenties in good health and CMV-seronegative. J is TRBJ2-3 and V is TRBV5-5, with 14 positions matching TRBD2. Sequencing input: PBMCs. CDR3 protein: CASSLVYGTSGSDTQYF. DNA of the CDR3: TGTGCCAGCAGCTTGGTTTACGGGACTAGCGGGAGTGATACGCAGTATTTT.